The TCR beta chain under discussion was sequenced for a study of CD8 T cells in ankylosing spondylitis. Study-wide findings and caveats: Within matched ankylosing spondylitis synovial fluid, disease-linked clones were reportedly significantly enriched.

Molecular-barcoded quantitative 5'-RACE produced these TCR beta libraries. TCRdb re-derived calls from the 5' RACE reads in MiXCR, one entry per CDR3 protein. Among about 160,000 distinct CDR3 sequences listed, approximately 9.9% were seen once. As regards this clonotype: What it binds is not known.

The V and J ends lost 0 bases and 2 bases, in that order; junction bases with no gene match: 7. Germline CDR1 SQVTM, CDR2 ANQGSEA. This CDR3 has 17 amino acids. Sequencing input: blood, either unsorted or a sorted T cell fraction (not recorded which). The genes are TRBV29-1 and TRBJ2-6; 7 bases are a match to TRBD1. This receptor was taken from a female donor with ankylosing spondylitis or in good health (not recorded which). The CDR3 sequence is CSVEDQWQGAGANVLTF. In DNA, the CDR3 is TGCAGCGTTGAAGACCAATGGCAGGGGGCTGGGGCCAACGTCCTGACTTTC.